One sample yielded the 31 T cell receptor beta chains listed below, sequenced in a study of blood T cells in healthy people across ages (dated by TCRdb to the mid-2010s). Receptors were amplified or captured by 5' RACE. TCRdb shows the sequencer as Illumina HiSeq 2500. The second PCR ran for about 6 to 12 cycles and used a J-beta primer mix along with a sample-barcoded 5' primer. Through fastp at Q25 and MiXCR, TCRdb rebuilt clones from the public reads, retaining in-frame beta chains. Rows with one shared CDR3 protein collapse into an entry with the most common genes and DNA. The sample table shows about 970,000 distinct CDR3 sequences, and roughly 51% are seen once. Over 20% of the sample lies in the top ten. The sequenced material came from blood. These receptor sequences come from a woman in her sixties or seventies in good health.

The rearrangement uses TRBV20-1 and TRBJ2-2, with 7 positions matching TRBD1. V trimming: 8 bases; J trimming: 3 bases; junction bases outside the gene matches: 6. The CDR3 length is 13 residues. Germline V gene data show CDR1 as DFQATT and CDR2 as SNEGSKA (reference sequence). The CDR3 bases are TGCAGTTCACTTAGGGGGCACACCGGGGAGCTGTTTTTT. This translates into CSSLRGHTGELFF.

The genes are TRBV15 and TRBJ2-5; D unclear. The CDR3 totals 12 residues. Germline CDR1 reads LNHNV; CDR2 reads YYDKDF (reference sequence). The ends were cut back, 5 bases at V and 1 base at J, with 5 bases in the middle. In DNA, the CDR3 is TGTGCCACCAGCCCGGCCCAAGAGACCCAGTACTTC. This gives the protein CATSPAQETQYF.

This clonotype came up once. The genes are TRBV6-5 and TRBJ2-1; D may be TRBD1 (6 bases). Germline V lookup: CDR1 MNHEY, CDR2 SVGAGI. V lost 5 bases and J lost 3, with 14 bases in between. CDR3 length: 15 amino acids. CDR3 region: CASSPQGSNYNEQFF. CDR3 nucleotides: TGTGCCAGCAGTCCACAGGGATCAAACTACAATGAGCAGTTCTTC.

V is TRBV4-2 and J is TRBJ2-4, with D maybe TRBD2 (6 bases). CDR1 is LGHNA and CDR2 is YNFKEQ in the germline V gene. This CDR3 has 16 amino acids. V lost 2 bases and J 5 bases, leaving 16 bases between the germline ends. The CDR3 bases are TGTGCCAGCAGCCAAATAGAGGGACTCGTGGAAAACATTCAGTACTTC. It codes for CASSQIEGLVENIQYF.

The CDR3 reads CASTLFGRTQETQYF. The CDR3 nucleotides are TGTGCCAGCACCCTTTTCGGGAGGACCCAAGAGACCCAGTACTTC. The chain uses TRBV12-3 or TRBV12-4 and TRBJ2-5, with 7 bases lining up with TRBD2. The CDR3 consists of 15 residues. With 7 bases clipped from V and 1 base from J, the junction kept 9 bases outside the gene matches.

The chain couples TRBV5-1 to TRBJ1-1; D is unclear. CDR1 is SGHRS, CDR2 YFSETQ, per germline. Trimming left V 0 bases short and J 0 bases short, with 9 bases between. CDR3 size: 15 residues. This CDR3 is CASSLDLSVNTEAFF. DNA of the CDR3: TGCGCCAGCAGCTTGGATCTCAGCGTGAACACTGAAGCTTTCTTT.

This chain links TRBV15 with TRBJ2-4, with D possibly being TRBD2 (6 bases). The last part of the DNA fits TRBJ2-5 better; the J call may be wrong. The CDR3 is made up of 17 amino acids. Germline V gene lookup returns CDR1 LNHNV and CDR2 YYDKDF (reference sequence). The CDR3 nucleotides are TGTGCCACCAGCAGAGGACGCCAGCGCGGGGTTGAGGAGACCCAGTACTTC. This translates into CATSRGRQRGVEETQYF.

This chain uses TRBV29-1 with TRBJ2-5, with 8 bases identical to TRBD1. The germline V gene has CDR1 SQVTM and CDR2 ANQGSEA. The CDR3 sequence is 13 residues long. The CDR3 coding sequence is TGCAACGAATCCCAGGGGGCCTCGGAGACCCAGTACTTC. It encodes CNESQGASETQYF.

This clonotype was seen a handful of times. The chain carries TRBV6-6 and TRBJ2-3; D gene unclear. The CDR3 extends over 13 amino acids. CDR1 is MNHNY and CDR2 is SVGAGI in the germline V gene (reference sequence). The V and J ends lost 2 bases and 4 bases respectively, with 7 bases between them. CDR3 nucleotide sequence: TGTGCCAGCAGTTACGCCCTAGCAGATACGCAGTATTTT. Its protein product is CASSYALADTQYF.

The rearrangement links TRBV6-1 to TRBJ2-3; 10 bases match TRBD1. In germline, CDR1 is MNHNS, CDR2 SASEGT. The V segment lost 4 bases and the J segment 3 bases; nucleotides outside the gene matches: 16. CDR3 length: 19 residues. The CDR3 here is CASSARTGGIIQGTDTQYF. CDR3 nucleotide sequence: TGTGCCAGCAGTGCCCGGACAGGGGGAATTATTCAAGGAACAGATACGCAGTATTTT.

The rearrangement uses TRBV28 and TRBJ2-4, with TRBD2 matching 12 bases. The end of the DNA aligns better with TRBJ2-7, so the J call may be wrong. The CDR3 has 15 amino acids. Looked up from germline, CDR1 is MDHEN and CDR2 is SYDVKM. CDR3 protein: CASRRLAGARSEQYF. Here the CDR3 DNA reads TGTGCCAGCAGGAGACTAGCGGGAGCTCGAAGCGAGCAGTACTTC.

This chain uses TRBV6-2 or TRBV6-3 with TRBJ2-2, with 7 bases aligning to TRBD2. CDR1 and CDR2 from the germline V gene are MNHEY and SVGEGT. The V segment lost 8 bases and the J segment 3 bases; nucleotides outside the gene matches: 12. The CDR3 is 16 residues long. The CDR3 loop is CASSREGSRYTGELFF. As DNA, the CDR3 is TGTGCCAGCTCCAGGGAGGGTAGCAGGTACACCGGGGAGCTGTTTTTT.

The chain joins TRBV3-1 to TRBJ2-1; 9 nucleotides align to TRBD1. Per germline, CDR1 LGHDT and CDR2 YNNKEL (reference sequence). J lost 8 bases, V lost 4 bases, and 12 bases had no gene match. This CDR3 is built from 16 residues. CDR3 nucleotides: TGTGCCAGCAGCCCTACCGGGACAGGGCATTTAGATGAGCAGTTCTTC. It encodes CASSPTGTGHLDEQFF.

This chain links TRBV7-2 with TRBJ2-4, with TRBD2 matching 7 bases. Unmatched junction bases numbered 6, after V lost 3 bases and J lost 4 bases. Germline CDR1 reads SGHTA; CDR2 reads FQGNSA. CDR3 size: 15 residues. CDR3 DNA: TGTGCCAGCAGCTTCCCCGGGACTACTAAAAACATTCAGTACTTC. It specifies CASSFPGTTKNIQYF.

This chain joins TRBV5-6 and TRBJ1-6; D uncertain. Germline V gives CDR1 SGHDT, CDR2 YYEEEE. The ends were cut back, 3 bases at V and 8 bases at J, with 15 bases in the middle. The CDR3 sequence is 15 residues long. Here the CDR3 DNA reads TGTGCCAGCAGCTATGTGGACGATCTCCATTCACCCCTCCACTTT. This codes for CASSYVDDLHSPLHF. The variable domain in full, completed from reference TRBV5-6 and TRBJ1-6, reads DAGVTQSPTHLIKTRGQQVTLRCSPKSGHDTVSWYQQALGQGPQFIFQYYEEEERQRGNFPDRFSGHQFPNYSSELNVNALLLGDSALYLCASSYVDDLHSPLHFGNGTRLTVT.

The rearrangement joins TRBV6-1 to TRBJ2-5, with a possible D match to TRBD2 (5 bases). The better agreement between TRBJ2-7 and the DNA end casts doubt on the J call. CDR1 and CDR2 (germline): MNHNS, SASEGT. The length of the CDR3 is 14 residues. CDR3 DNA: TGTGCCAGCAGTGACCTGGGGAGAGGGTACGAGCAGTACTTC. Translating it yields CASSDLGRGYEQYF.

The chain links TRBV12-3 or TRBV12-4 to TRBJ2-5; 11 bases are a match to TRBD2. V trimming: 6 bases; J trimming: 7 bases; junction bases outside the gene matches: 7. This CDR3 has 14 amino acids. Here the CDR3 DNA reads TGTGCCAGCAGCCCCCGGGGGACTAGCGGGACCCAGTACTTC. Its translation: CASSPRGTSGTQYF.

The J gene is TRBJ2-5, the V gene TRBV29-1; D possibly corresponds to TRBD2 (5 bases). Trimming removed 7 bases at V and 4 bases at J, with 16 bases between. Germline V CDR1 and CDR2: SQVTM, ANQGSEA. The CDR3 contains 13 residues. The CDR3 protein is CSGGPGGGETQYF. CDR3 bases: TGCAGCGGTGGGCCGGGTGGAGGAGAGACCCAGTACTTC.

The chain uses TRBV3-1 and TRBJ2-4; D is possibly TRBD1 or TRBD2 (5 bases each). The DNA matches TRBJ2-7 better at its end, which makes the J call doubtful. CDR3 length: 13 amino acids. Germline lookup yields CDR1 LGHDT and CDR2 YNNKEL (reference sequence). The CDR3 region is CASSQTGLDEQYF. In nucleotides, the CDR3 is TGTGCCAGCAGCCAAACGGGGCTCGACGAGCAGTACTTC.

This clonotype came up a few times. The rearrangement joins TRBV19 to TRBJ2-5, with D hard to call. The CDR3 runs 13 residues. Per germline, CDR1 LNHDA and CDR2 SQIVND (reference sequence). Trimming cost V 5 bases and J 2 bases, with 9 bases left between them. The CDR3 nucleotides read TGTGCCAGTAGTCCGAGTATACAAGAGACCCAGTACTTC. It yields the protein CASSPSIQETQYF.

In nucleotides, the CDR3 is TGTGCCAGCAGCCAAGATCCCCTCACAGGGCCAGACAATGAGCAGTTCTTC. Translated, it gives CASSQDPLTGPDNEQFF. The chain recombines TRBV14 with TRBJ2-1; D perhaps matches TRBD1 (6 bases). CDR1 is SGHDN and CDR2 is FVKESK in the germline V gene. The length of the CDR3 is 17 residues. Trimming cost V 0 bases and J 5 bases, with 17 bases left between them.

The rearrangement uses TRBV5-6 and TRBJ2-2, with TRBD2 matching over 7 bases. The length of the CDR3 is 16 residues. V trimming: 2 bases; J trimming: 0 bases; junction bases outside the gene matches: 4. The germline V gene encodes CDR1 SGHDT and CDR2 YYEEEE. The CDR3 loop is CASSFSGATNTGELFF. CDR3 sequence (DNA): TGTGCCAGCAGCTTCAGCGGGGCTACGAACACCGGGGAGCTGTTTTTT.

The sample holds a few counts of this clonotype. The chain carries TRBV10-2 and TRBJ2-4; 9 nucleotides match TRBD2. The J call could be wrong; TRBJ2-7 is a better fit for the DNA end. Germline V gene lookup returns CDR1 WSHSY and CDR2 SAAADI. The CDR3 runs to 12 residues. This CDR3 reads CASEGLANEQYF. DNA for the CDR3: TGCGCCAGCGAAGGACTAGCGAACGAGCAGTACTTC.

The V and J genes are TRBV6-1 and TRBJ2-1; D is unclear. The germline V and J ends were trimmed by 10 bases and 0 bases, with 10 bases remaining between them. Germline loops: CDR1 MNHNS, CDR2 SASEGT. This CDR3 is 13 amino acids long. The CDR3 protein is CAIQRDSYNEQFF. In DNA form, the CDR3 reads TGTGCCATTCAAAGGGACTCCTACAATGAGCAGTTCTTC.

This clonotype was found a few times. This chain joins TRBV4-3 and TRBJ2-7; D might be TRBD2 (5 bases). The CDR3 is 15 residues long. Trimming removed 0 bases at V and 5 bases at J, with 14 bases between. CDR1 LGHNA and CDR2 YSLEER come from the germline V gene. The CDR3 nucleotides read TGCGCCAGCAGCCAAGATGGGCTAGCCCGTAACGAGCAGTACTTC. As protein: CASSQDGLARNEQYF.

The CDR3 DNA sequence: TGTGCCAGTAGGGGGACTAGCGAGAACATTCAGTACTTC. Translating gives CASRGTSENIQYF. The chain combines TRBV7-8 with TRBJ2-7, with 10 bases that match TRBD2. TRBJ2-4 explains the end of the DNA better; the J call may be wrong. CDR3 length equals 13 residues. CDR1 and CDR2 (germline): SGHVS, FQNEAQ.

This clonotype appeared a few times. The J gene is TRBJ2-7, the V gene TRBV29-1; D not resolved. In germline, CDR1 is SQVTM, CDR2 ANQGSEA. V dropped 0 bases and J dropped 3 bases, with 12 bases sitting between them. This CDR3 is 14 amino acids long. The CDR3 DNA reads TGCAGCGTTGAAGAGGGCGCGGCCAACTACGAGCAGTACTTC. Translated, it gives CSVEEGAANYEQYF.

In its sample, this clonotype was seen a few times. The V call is TRBV28, the J call TRBJ2-7, with TRBD1 as a possible D gene (6 bases). V lost 8 bases to trimming and J lost 2 bases, with 13 bases between them. Germline CDR1 and CDR2: MDHEN and SYDVKM. The length of the CDR3 is 13 residues. The CDR3 region has the DNA TGTGCCAGCGGAACCGGACAGACCTACGAGCAGTACTTC. This translates into CASGTGQTYEQYF. The full variable domain, its missing parts supplied by reference TRBV28 and TRBJ2-7, is DVKVTQSSRYLVKRTGEKVFLECVQDMDHENMFWYRQDPGLGLRLIYFSYDVKMKEKGDIPEGYSVSREKKERFSLILESASTNQTSMYLCASGTGQTYEQYFGPGTRLTVT.

This chain connects TRBV20-1 to TRBJ2-5; 7 nucleotides match TRBD1. Germline V gives CDR1 DFQATT, CDR2 SNEGSKA (reference sequence). V shed 5 bases and J 2 bases; nucleotides not matched to a gene: 5. This CDR3 is built from 13 residues. CDR3 nucleotides: TGCAGTGCTCCAACGACAGGGCAAGAGACCCAGTACTTC. Residues: CSAPTTGQETQYF.

This chain links TRBV18 with TRBJ2-1, with 7 bases matching TRBD1. The J call is in doubt because the DNA end fits TRBJ2-7 better. Germline loops: CDR1 KGHSH, CDR2 LQKENI. This CDR3 is 14 amino acids long. For the CDR3, the DNA is TGTGCCAGCTCACCCGGACAGGTATACAATGAGCAGTACTTC. Encoded protein: CASSPGQVYNEQYF.

Turning to this clonotype: A much larger clone is a single base away; this may be a read error. The CDR3 DNA follows: TGTGCCAGCAGCGGGCGACAGGGCGACCACGAGCAGTACTTC. This gives the protein CASSGRQGDHEQYF. This chain joins TRBV9 and TRBJ2-5; 7 nucleotides agree with TRBD1. The DNA matches TRBJ2-7 better at its end, which makes the J call doubtful. The CDR3 spans 14 residues. The germline V gene has CDR1 SGDLS and CDR2 YYNGEE.